A selection of T cell receptor beta chains follows, all from one sample in a study of blood T cell repertoires in COVID-19. Method: immunoSEQ multiplex PCR; TCRdb's copy keeps in-frame clones and lacks some. This sample has 100,000 to 150,000 clones, with about four fifths found just once. Source material: peripheral blood. Receptors were obtained from a human donor in a cohort sampled during active COVID-19. Each CDR3 is given with its conserved first and last residue. The order of the fields is V gene, J gene, D gene, clone size, CDR3 protein, CDR3 DNA. D genes are given only for firm matches. Expanded clones get a size class; other rows say once, few or many, or leave the size out.

v_call: TRBV7-2
j_call: TRBJ2-7
d_call: NA
clone_size: few
cdr3_aa: CASSSGTRPYEQYF
cdr3_nt: TGTGCCAGCAGTTCCGGGACAAGACCGTACGAGCAGTACTTC

v_call: TRBV7-9
j_call: TRBJ1-1
d_call: NA
clone_size: NA
cdr3_aa: CASSRGAADTEAFF
cdr3_nt: TGTGCCAGCAGCCGGGGGGCGGCCGACACTGAAGCTTTCTTT

v_call: TRBV2
j_call: TRBJ2-7
d_call: TRBD1
clone_size: NA
cdr3_aa: CASAIAGGSYEQYF
cdr3_nt: TGTGCCAGCGCGATCGCAGGGGGCTCCTACGAGCAGTACTTC

v_call: TRBV4-1
j_call: TRBJ2-3
d_call: NA
clone_size: NA
cdr3_aa: CASSPDSTSRDTQYF
cdr3_nt: TGCGCCAGCAGCCCGGACTCGACTAGTAGGGATACGCAGTATTTT

v_call: TRBV2
j_call: TRBJ2-4
d_call: NA
clone_size: NA
cdr3_aa: CASSESTNIQYF
cdr3_nt: TGTGCCAGCAGTGAATCCACTAACATTCAGTACTTC

v_call: TRBV11-2
j_call: TRBJ2-7
d_call: TRBD2
clone_size: NA
cdr3_aa: CASSVTSGGYEQYF
cdr3_nt: TGTGCCAGCAGCGTGACTAGCGGGGGGTACGAGCAGTACTTC

v_call: TRBV9
j_call: TRBJ2-3
d_call: NA
clone_size: NA
cdr3_aa: CASSPRWGGTDTQYF
cdr3_nt: TGTGCCAGCAGCCCCAGGTGGGGGGGCACAGATACGCAGTATTTT

v_call: TRBV5-1
j_call: TRBJ2-7
d_call: NA
clone_size: NA
cdr3_aa: CASSLLEGGARYEQYF
cdr3_nt: TGCGCCAGCAGCTTGCTAGAAGGCGGGGCCCGCTACGAGCAGTACTTC

v_call: TRBV19
j_call: TRBJ1-6
d_call: NA
clone_size: NA
cdr3_aa: CASSASGGFSPLHF
cdr3_nt: TGTGCCAGTAGTGCATCGGGTGGATTTTCACCCCTCCACTTT

v_call: TRBV5-1
j_call: TRBJ2-2
d_call: NA
clone_size: NA
cdr3_aa: CASTPQIQNTGELFF
cdr3_nt: TGCGCCAGCACCCCCCAAATCCAGAACACCGGGGAGCTGTTTTTT

v_call: TRBV6-5
j_call: TRBJ2-7
d_call: NA
clone_size: NA
cdr3_aa: CASMGAPYEQYF
cdr3_nt: TGTGCCAGTATGGGGGCCCCCTACGAGCAGTACTTC

v_call: TRBV11-3
j_call: TRBJ2-7
d_call: TRBD1
clone_size: NA
cdr3_aa: CASSSGGTGDVEQYF
cdr3_nt: TGTGCCAGCAGCTCCGGGGGGACAGGGGATGTGGAGCAGTACTTC

v_call: TRBV5-4
j_call: TRBJ2-3
d_call: TRBD2
clone_size: NA
cdr3_aa: CASSFSGGALHTDTQYF
cdr3_nt: TGTGCCAGCAGCTTTAGCGGGGGGGCCCTCCACACAGATACGCAGTATTTT

v_call: TRBV11-2
j_call: TRBJ2-7
d_call: TRBD1
clone_size: NA
cdr3_aa: CASSFGTGASYEQYF
cdr3_nt: TGTGCCAGCAGCTTTGGGACAGGGGCCTCCTACGAGCAGTACTTC

v_call: TRBV6-5
j_call: TRBJ2-1
d_call: TRBD1
clone_size: NA
cdr3_aa: CASSRTGALRREQFF
cdr3_nt: TGTGCCAGCAGCCGTACAGGGGCCCTGCGGCGTGAGCAGTTCTTC

v_call: TRBV5-1
j_call: TRBJ2-7
d_call: TRBD2
clone_size: NA
cdr3_aa: CASSLERLAGGGEQYF
cdr3_nt: TGCGCCAGCAGTCTGGAGAGGCTAGCGGGGGGAGGTGAGCAGTACTTC

v_call: TRBV2
j_call: TRBJ2-5
d_call: TRBD1
clone_size: NA
cdr3_aa: CASREGTAPWETQYF
cdr3_nt: TGTGCCAGCAGAGAAGGGACAGCCCCTTGGGAGACCCAGTACTTC

v_call: TRBV5-6
j_call: TRBJ1-2
d_call: NA
clone_size: NA
cdr3_aa: CASSFPFAGADGYTF
cdr3_nt: TGTGCCAGCAGCTTCCCTTTCGCGGGGGCGGATGGCTACACCTTC

v_call: TRBV7-9
j_call: TRBJ1-2
d_call: NA
clone_size: NA
cdr3_aa: CASSTSGGNYGYTF
cdr3_nt: TGTGCCAGCAGCACCTCCGGGGGTAACTATGGCTACACCTTC

v_call: TRBV19
j_call: TRBJ1-5
d_call: NA
clone_size: NA
cdr3_aa: CASSIGRSGDQPQHF
cdr3_nt: TGTGCCAGTAGTATAGGTAGGTCAGGGGATCAGCCCCAGCATTTT

v_call: TRBV25-1
j_call: TRBJ2-7
d_call: NA
clone_size: NA
cdr3_aa: CASSIAGTYEQYF
cdr3_nt: TGTGCCAGCAGTATTGCAGGGACCTACGAGCAGTACTTC

v_call: TRBV19
j_call: TRBJ1-2
d_call: TRBD1
clone_size: few
cdr3_aa: CASSPNRGSAGYTF
cdr3_nt: TGTGCCAGTAGCCCTAACAGGGGGAGTGCTGGCTACACCTTC

v_call: TRBV10-2
j_call: TRBJ1-5
d_call: TRBD1
clone_size: few
cdr3_aa: CASRDRREEPQHF
cdr3_nt: TGCGCCAGCAGGGACAGGAGGGAAGAGCCCCAGCATTTT

v_call: TRBV19
j_call: TRBJ1-5
d_call: TRBD1
clone_size: once
cdr3_aa: CASSIFPGQGLQPQHF
cdr3_nt: TGTGCCAGTAGTATTTTCCCGGGACAGGGCCTTCAGCCCCAGCATTTT

v_call: TRBV5-8
j_call: TRBJ1-1
d_call: NA
clone_size: NA
cdr3_aa: CASSLEGGEAFF
cdr3_nt: TGTGCCAGCAGCTTGGAGGGGGGGGAAGCTTTCTTT

v_call: TRBV18
j_call: TRBJ2-5
d_call: TRBD1
clone_size: NA
cdr3_aa: CASSRGQVQETQYF
cdr3_nt: TGTGCCAGCTCACGCGGACAGGTCCAAGAGACCCAGTACTTC

v_call: TRBV29-1
j_call: TRBJ1-1
d_call: TRBD1
clone_size: NA
cdr3_aa: CSARTGVDTEAFF
cdr3_nt: TGCAGCGCCCGGACAGGGGTAGACACTGAAGCTTTCTTT

v_call: TRBV11-2
j_call: TRBJ1-1
d_call: NA
clone_size: NA
cdr3_aa: CASSLASGSVTEAFF
cdr3_nt: TGTGCCAGCAGCTTAGCCTCCGGTTCCGTCACTGAAGCTTTCTTT

v_call: TRBV20-1
j_call: TRBJ1-2
d_call: NA
clone_size: NA
cdr3_aa: CSASDTGREYGYTF
cdr3_nt: TGCAGTGCTAGTGACACAGGGAGAGAATATGGCTACACCTTC

v_call: TRBV2
j_call: TRBJ1-4
d_call: NA
clone_size: NA
cdr3_aa: CASRRGVLEKLFF
cdr3_nt: TGTGCCAGCAGACGGGGTGTGTTAGAAAAACTGTTTTTT

v_call: TRBV7-9
j_call: TRBJ2-3
d_call: NA
clone_size: NA
cdr3_aa: CASSFASTSVVDTQYF
cdr3_nt: TGTGCCAGCAGCTTTGCGAGTACTAGTGTGGTTGATACGCAGTATTTT

v_call: TRBV7-6
j_call: TRBJ2-2
d_call: TRBD1
clone_size: NA
cdr3_aa: CASSLEGATGELFF
cdr3_nt: TGTGCCAGCAGCTTAGAGGGGGCCACCGGGGAGCTGTTTTTT

v_call: TRBV15
j_call: TRBJ2-1
d_call: TRBD2
clone_size: NA
cdr3_aa: CATSRDAVSGGASREQFF
cdr3_nt: TGTGCCACCAGCAGAGATGCTGTGAGCGGGGGGGCAAGTCGTGAGCAGTTCTTC

v_call: TRBV5-1
j_call: TRBJ2-1
d_call: TRBD1
clone_size: NA
cdr3_aa: CASTLGDRGYNEQFF
cdr3_nt: TGCGCCAGCACCCTTGGGGACAGGGGCTACAATGAGCAGTTCTTC

v_call: TRBV5-1
j_call: TRBJ2-1
d_call: TRBD2
clone_size: NA
cdr3_aa: CASSRIAGGEQFF
cdr3_nt: TGCGCCAGCAGCCGGATAGCGGGAGGTGAGCAGTTCTTC

v_call: TRBV27
j_call: TRBJ1-5
d_call: TRBD1
clone_size: NA
cdr3_aa: CASSGTGVQPQHF
cdr3_nt: TGTGCCAGCAGTGGCACAGGGGTTCAGCCCCAGCATTTT

v_call: TRBV24-1
j_call: TRBJ2-4
d_call: TRBD1
clone_size: few
cdr3_aa: CAIAPQGANIQYF
cdr3_nt: TGTGCCATCGCCCCGCAGGGGGCGAACATTCAGTACTTC

v_call: TRBV13
j_call: TRBJ2-5
d_call: TRBD1
clone_size: NA
cdr3_aa: CASSLTPDREETQYF
cdr3_nt: TGTGCCAGCAGCTTAACCCCAGACAGGGAAGAGACCCAGTACTTC

v_call: TRBV10-3
j_call: TRBJ2-7
d_call: TRBD2
clone_size: NA
cdr3_aa: CAITTTSGGYEQYF
cdr3_nt: TGTGCCATCACCACAACTAGCGGGGGCTACGAGCAGTACTTC

v_call: TRBV27
j_call: TRBJ2-7
d_call: TRBD1
clone_size: NA
cdr3_aa: CASSLGTGGPYEQYF
cdr3_nt: TGTGCCAGCAGTTTAGGGACAGGGGGCCCCTACGAGCAGTACTTC

v_call: TRBV12-3/TRBV12-4
j_call: TRBJ1-1
d_call: TRBD1
clone_size: NA
cdr3_aa: CASSFRDRGEAFF
cdr3_nt: TGTGCCAGCAGTTTCCGGGACAGGGGTGAAGCTTTCTTT

v_call: TRBV18
j_call: TRBJ1-5
d_call: NA
clone_size: NA
cdr3_aa: CASSPGREGNQPQHF
cdr3_nt: TGTGCCAGCTCACCAGGGAGAGAGGGCAATCAGCCCCAGCATTTT

v_call: TRBV24-1
j_call: TRBJ2-3
d_call: TRBD2
clone_size: NA
cdr3_aa: CATSGWASGGLDTQYF
cdr3_nt: TGTGCCACCAGTGGGTGGGCTAGCGGGGGTCTAGATACGCAGTATTTT

v_call: TRBV28
j_call: TRBJ1-5
d_call: NA
clone_size: once
cdr3_aa: CASRGARADYSNQPQHF
cdr3_nt: TGTGCCAGCAGGGGGGCACGGGCAGATTATAGCAATCAGCCCCAGCATTTT

v_call: TRBV5-1
j_call: TRBJ2-7
d_call: TRBD1
clone_size: once
cdr3_aa: CASSPGDRGGEQYF
cdr3_nt: TGCGCCAGCAGCCCAGGGGACAGGGGGGGGGAGCAGTACTTC

v_call: TRBV7-2
j_call: TRBJ2-7
d_call: NA
clone_size: NA
cdr3_aa: CASSPVGTSHEQYF
cdr3_nt: TGTGCCAGCAGCCCAGTGGGGACATCCCACGAGCAGTACTTC

v_call: TRBV7-9
j_call: TRBJ2-3
d_call: NA
clone_size: NA
cdr3_aa: CASRRTAIDRPTDTQYF
cdr3_nt: TGTGCCAGCAGGCGGACAGCAATAGATAGGCCCACAGATACGCAGTATTTT

v_call: TRBV18
j_call: TRBJ1-5
d_call: TRBD1
clone_size: NA
cdr3_aa: CASSQGTDNSNQPQHF
cdr3_nt: TGTGCCAGCTCGCAAGGGACAGATAATAGCAATCAGCCCCAGCATTTT

v_call: TRBV5-1
j_call: TRBJ1-2
d_call: NA
clone_size: NA
cdr3_aa: CASSVFGVDYGYTF
cdr3_nt: TGCGCCAGCAGCGTATTCGGTGTCGACTATGGCTACACCTTC

v_call: TRBV28
j_call: TRBJ2-5
d_call: TRBD1
clone_size: NA
cdr3_aa: CASSFQGAATQYF
cdr3_nt: TGTGCCAGCAGTTTCCAGGGGGCGGCGACCCAGTACTTC

v_call: TRBV1
j_call: TRBJ1-5
d_call: NA
clone_size: NA
cdr3_aa: CTSSTDPHF
cdr3_nt: TGCACCAGCAGTACAGACCCGCATTTT

v_call: TRBV10-3
j_call: TRBJ2-7
d_call: NA
clone_size: NA
cdr3_aa: CAIRREAYEQYF
cdr3_nt: TGTGCCATCAGGCGGGAAGCCTACGAGCAGTACTTC

v_call: TRBV6-1
j_call: TRBJ1-5
d_call: NA
clone_size: few
cdr3_aa: CASSDGGLGAWQPQHF
cdr3_nt: TGTGCCAGCAGTGACGGGGGGCTTGGAGCCTGGCAGCCCCAGCATTTT